Shown below are 15 T cell receptor beta chains from a single sample sequenced in a study of T cells after yellow fever vaccination. TCRdb analysed the 5' RACE reads with MiXCR anew, one entry per CDR3 protein. The repertoire consists of 95,000 to 100,000 distinct CDR3 sequences, with 5.8% occurring once and the leading ten covering over 40%. The starting material was CD8+ T cells sorted from PBMCs, obtained 10 days after the yellow fever booster vaccination. The receptors were sampled from a man younger than 35 who received the YFV17D yellow fever vaccine.

This clonotype came up a few times. The J gene is TRBJ2-1, the V gene TRBV29-1; D not certain. Trimming shortened V by 4 bases and J by 8 bases, and 12 bases separated the two germline ends. The CDR3 runs 12 residues. CDR1 is SQVTM, CDR2 ANQGSEA, per germline. CDR3 residues: CSVGPGRYEQFF. The CDR3 coding sequence is TGCAGCGTTGGCCCCGGACGGTATGAGCAGTTCTTC.

This clonotype was seen ten or more times. The chain uses TRBV5-5 and TRBJ1-2, with D uncertain. Trimming cost V 4 bases and J 5 bases, with 6 bases left between them. Germline CDR1 is SGHKS and CDR2 is YYEKEE (reference sequence). The CDR3 consists of 11 residues. CDR3 protein: CASSQGYGYTF. CDR3 bases: TGTGCCAGCAGCCAAGGTTATGGCTACACCTTC.

This clonotype has a handful of counts. This chain uses TRBV4-3 with TRBJ1-5; D is possibly TRBD1 (5 bases). The CDR3 has 16 amino acids. Germline CDR1 LGHNA, CDR2 YSLEER. The germline V and J ends were trimmed by 0 bases and 4 bases, with 13 bases remaining between them. The CDR3 region has the DNA TGCGCCAGCAGCCAAGATCACGGGGGTGGGAATCAGCCCCAGCATTTT. Amino acid sequence: CASSQDHGGGNQPQHF.

This chain joins TRBV7-6 and TRBJ1-4; D might be TRBD1 (5 bases). Germline values: CDR1 SGHVS, CDR2 FNYEAQ. Trimming removed 4 bases from V and 4 bases from J, with 22 bases in between. The CDR3 extends over 18 amino acids. The CDR3 is CASSSPDGGGRNNEKLFF. CDR3 DNA sequence: TGTGCCAGCAGCTCACCCGACGGGGGAGGCCGGAATAATGAAAAACTGTTTTTT. Full variable domain (missing parts from reference TRBV7-6 and TRBJ1-4): GAGVSQSPRYKVTKRGQDVALRCDPISGHVSLYWYRQALGQGPEFLTYFNYEAQQDKSGLPNDRFSAERPEGSISTLTIQRTEQRDSAMYRCASSSPDGGGRNNEKLFFGSGTQLSVL.

The chain recombines TRBV6-5 with TRBJ1-1; tentative D call: TRBD1 (6 bases). CDR3 length: 12 amino acids. The V gene lost 7 bases and the J gene lost 7 bases, with 13 bases spanning the gap. Per the germline V gene, CDR1 is MNHEY and CDR2 is SVGAGI. The CDR3 DNA reads as TGTGCCAGCACCGACGGGGGCTTTGAAGCTTTCTTT. This encodes CASTDGGFEAFF.

The chain combines TRBV15 with TRBJ1-3; D is possibly TRBD1 (5 bases). The germline gives CDR1 LNHNV, CDR2 YYDKDF (reference sequence). The CDR3 covers 16 residues. Trimming cost V 0 bases and J 4 bases, with 13 bases left between them. DNA of the CDR3: TGTGCCACCAGCAGAGATCGGCAGGGACGAGGAAACACCATATATTTT. It encodes CATSRDRQGRGNTIYF.

This clonotype was picked up many times. The chain employs TRBV29-1 and TRBJ1-1; D remains unclear. Germline lookup yields CDR1 SQVTM and CDR2 ANQGSEA. The CDR3 loop spans 12 amino acids. Trimming took off 7 bases at V and 1 base at J, with 10 bases between the two ends. CDR3 in DNA: TGCAGCGCCGTGGGAGGGAACACTGAAGCTTTCTTT. It specifies CSAVGGNTEAFF. The variable domain in full, completed from reference TRBV29-1 and TRBJ1-1, reads SAVISQKPSRDICQRGTSLTIQCQVDSQVTMMFWYRQQPGQSLTLIATANQGSEATYESGFVIDKFPISRPNLTFSTLTVSNMSPEDSSIYLCSAVGGNTEAFFGQGTRLTVV.

This clonotype was seen many times. The genes are TRBV7-8 and TRBJ2-1, with 10 bases matching TRBD2. The CDR3 loop spans 17 amino acids. The trim removed 3 bases at V and 5 bases at J, leaving 10 bases unmatched. Germline V gives CDR1 SGHVS, CDR2 FQNEAQ. The CDR3 region has the DNA TGTGCCAGCAGCTTGCAGCCAGCGGGGGGGAAACACAATGAGCAGTTCTTC. Its protein is CASSLQPAGGKHNEQFF.

The chain uses TRBV29-1 and TRBJ2-7; the match to TRBD1 covers 9 bases. Germline V gene sequence: CDR1 SQVTM, CDR2 ANQGSEA. V was clipped by 6 bases and J by 6 bases; unmatched bases: 9. The CDR3 consists of 13 residues. This CDR3 reads CSVVTGTGSEQYV. The DNA of the CDR3 is TGCAGCGTCGTTACCGGGACAGGGTCCGAGCAGTACGTC.

J is TRBJ1-4 and V is TRBV6-5, with D uncertain. The CDR3 loop spans 13 amino acids. Germline lookup yields CDR1 MNHEY and CDR2 SVGAGI. V lost 6 bases to trimming and J lost 4 bases, with 9 bases between them. In DNA, the CDR3 is TGTGCCAGCAGCTTCGGGTTTAATGAAAAACTGTTTTTT. This encodes CASSFGFNEKLFF.

This clonotype appeared a few times. The V gene is TRBV29-1, the J gene TRBJ2-5; 9 bases align to TRBD2. CDR1 is SQVTM and CDR2 is ANQGSEA in the germline V gene. This CDR3 region has 14 residues. Trimming at V came to 3 bases and at J to 3 bases, leaving 5 bases not matched to a gene. In DNA, the CDR3 is TGCAGCGTTGATTCTAGCGGGGAAAAAGAGACCCAGTACTTC. This gives the protein CSVDSSGEKETQYF.

The rearrangement links TRBV7-9 to TRBJ2-7, with TRBD2 matching over 10 bases. After removal of 4 bases from V and 7 bases from J, the junction contained 10 bases not matched to a gene. CDR1 and CDR2 (germline): SEHNR, FQNEAQ (reference sequence). The CDR3 has 15 residues. The CDR3 DNA follows: TGTGCCAGCAGCTCGACCGGGACTAGCGCGGGGGAGCAGTACTTC. Amino acid sequence: CASSSTGTSAGEQYF.

V gene TRBV25-1 combines with J gene TRBJ2-3; 8 positions match TRBD2. The CDR3 covers 16 residues. The V segment lost 7 bases and the J segment 0 bases; nucleotides outside the gene matches: 9. Germline V gene data show CDR1 as MGHDK and CDR2 as SYGVNS. The CDR3 here is CASNPREVPSTDTQYF. CDR3 bases: TGTGCCAGCAACCCGCGGGAGGTCCCCAGCACAGATACGCAGTATTTT.

V and J are TRBV24-1 and TRBJ2-5, with 8 bases aligning to TRBD2. J was trimmed by 3 bases and V by 12 bases; bases with no gene match: 11. This CDR3 region has 14 residues. Germline CDR1 reads KGHDR; CDR2 reads SFDVKD. CDR3 loop: CAVSGAHEKETQYF. CDR3 nucleotides: TGTGCCGTTAGCGGGGCCCACGAGAAAGAGACCCAGTACTTC.

The genes are TRBV20-1 and TRBJ2-1; the match to TRBD2 covers 9 bases. CDR1 DFQATT and CDR2 SNEGSKA come from the germline V gene (reference sequence). Trimming cost V 1 base and J 12 bases; bases outside gene matches: 7. This CDR3 region has 13 residues. In nucleotides, the CDR3 is TGCAGTGCTAGAGCAGCGGGGGGCGGGGTGCAGTTCTTC. This translates into CSARAAGGGVQFF.